Each of the 19 T cell receptor beta chains below was sequenced from the same sample in a study of blood T cells in healthy people across ages. A second PCR, run for roughly 6 to 11 cycles, used a sample-barcoded 5' primer plus a J-beta primer mix. TCRdb called the 5' RACE reads again in MiXCR, with one record for every CDR3 protein. The table shows hundreds of thousands of distinct CDR3 sequences, with around 24% occurring only once. This sample also belongs to another study, concerning T cells of mothers and their children.

The sample consisted of blood. Receptors were obtained from a boy aged 5-17 years in good health.

Remarks on this clonotype: With a much larger clone just one base away, this may be a read error. This chain connects TRBV5-1 to TRBJ2-5; D uncertain. This CDR3 is built from 13 residues. With 1 base removed from V and 5 bases from J, the gap between germline ends came to 9 bases. CDR1 and CDR2 (germline): SGHRS, YFSETQ. The DNA for the CDR3 is TGCGCCAGCAGCTTGCAGGTCGAGGAGACCCAGTACTTC. Its protein is CASSLQVEETQYF.

This clonotype was detected only a few times. The J gene is TRBJ2-4, the V gene TRBV5-1, with D possibly called TRBD1 or TRBD2 (5 bases each). The CDR3 contains 17 residues. V was shortened by 3 bases and J by 0 bases, with 16 bases between the two germline ends. Germline-derived CDR1 and CDR2 are SGHRS and YFSETQ. Written as DNA, the CDR3 is TGCGCCAGCAGCTCCGACTGGGGGAGCGTAGCCAAAAACATTCAGTACTTC. Translated, it gives CASSSDWGSVAKNIQYF.

The chain couples TRBV20-1 to TRBJ1-5; 8 bases are a match to TRBD1. This CDR3 is built from 14 residues. Germline values: CDR1 DFQATT, CDR2 SNEGSKA (reference sequence). The V and J ends lost 2 bases and 1 base, in that order; junction bases with no gene match: 1. This chain's CDR3 is CSARQGASNQPQHF. As DNA, the CDR3 is TGCAGTGCTAGACAGGGGGCAAGCAATCAGCCCCAGCATTTT.

This clonotype was seen at least ten times. This chain connects TRBV29-1 to TRBJ2-5, with 8 positions matching TRBD2. V was pared by 6 bases and J by 1 base, with 1 base of the junction left unmatched. The CDR3 has 12 residues. Germline V gene sequence: CDR1 SQVTM, CDR2 ANQGSEA. The CDR3 loop is CSVAGAQETQYF. The CDR3 DNA is TGCAGCGTAGCGGGAGCCCAAGAGACCCAGTACTTC.

V usage is TRBV27 and J usage is TRBJ2-7; 12 positions match TRBD2. V lost 9 bases and J lost 4; bases outside the gene matches: 13. The CDR3 loop spans 16 amino acids. Germline CDR1 is MNHEY and CDR2 is SMNVEV (reference sequence). Here the CDR3 DNA reads TGTGCCAGTCCCGGGACTAGCGGGCCCTTCTCTTACGAGCAGTACTTC. Translated, it gives CASPGTSGPFSYEQYF.

This clonotype appeared a few times. This sequence joins TRBV6-5 and TRBJ1-5, with TRBD1 as a possible D gene (6 bases). The length of the CDR3 is 14 residues. V was cut by 3 bases and J by 4 bases, with 10 bases left in between. The germline CDR1 and CDR2 sequences are MNHEY and SVGAGI. Written as DNA, the CDR3 is TGTGCCAGCAGTTATGGGGGGCGGAATCAGCCCCAGCATTTT. This gives the protein CASSYGGRNQPQHF.

This clonotype was counted only a few times. V is TRBV7-9 and J is TRBJ2-4; 8 nucleotides match TRBD1. The CDR3 consists of 17 residues. The germline gives CDR1 SEHNR, CDR2 FQNEAQ (reference sequence). Trimming took 0 bases from V and 0 from J; bases not matched to a gene: 4. The chain's CDR3 is CASSLATGARAKNIQYF. The DNA for the CDR3 is TGTGCCAGCAGCTTAGCGACAGGGGCCAGAGCCAAAAACATTCAGTACTTC.

The V gene is TRBV28, the J gene TRBJ1-1; no definite D call. V shed 5 bases and J shed 1 base, with 14 bases lying between them. CDR3 size: 15 residues. Germline CDR1 is MDHEN and CDR2 is SYDVKM. The CDR3 coding sequence is TGTGCCAGCAGTCCGGCGGAAGGTAGGAACACTGAAGCTTTCTTT. As protein: CASSPAEGRNTEAFF.

A few counts support this clonotype. This rearrangement joins TRBV12-3 or TRBV12-4 to TRBJ2-5; maybe TRBD1 (5 bases). The CDR3 runs 14 residues. Trimming stripped 3 bases from V and 5 bases from J, with 13 bases between. CDR3 DNA: TGTGCCAGCAGTTTCTATGGGGCTCTGGAGACCCAGTACTTC. Protein sequence: CASSFYGALETQYF.

This clonotype was seen only a few times. The CDR3 DNA reads as TGTGCCAGCAGTGAGTCCGAGATCAATGAGCAGTTCTTC. It is translated as CASSESEINEQFF. The chain uses TRBV6-4 and TRBJ2-1; D ambiguous. V lost 3 bases and J 6 bases, leaving 9 bases between the germline ends. Germline lookup yields CDR1 MRHNA and CDR2 SNTAGT. The CDR3 is made up of 13 amino acids.

The V gene is TRBV25-1, the J gene TRBJ2-6; D may be TRBD1 (6 bases). The CDR3 length is 17 residues. Trimming took off 4 bases at V and 0 bases at J, with 13 bases between the two ends. The germline gives CDR1 MGHDK, CDR2 SYGVNS. DNA of the CDR3: TGTGCCAGCAGTGCCTCGACAGGAGACTCTGGGGCCAACGTCCTGACTTTC. Residues: CASSASTGDSGANVLTF.

A few counts support this clonotype. The V and J genes are TRBV7-9 and TRBJ2-5; a possible D gene is TRBD1 (7 bases). The J call is in doubt because the DNA end fits TRBJ2-7 better. The CDR3 length is 14 residues. Germline loops: CDR1 SEHNR, CDR2 FQNEAQ (reference sequence). The CDR3 bases are TGTGCCAGCAGCTTAGCCGACAGGGAGGACGAGCAGTACTTC. Its protein is CASSLADREDEQYF.

The table lists this clonotype with a few counts. This rearrangement joins TRBV28 to TRBJ1-2; D ambiguous. This CDR3 region has 13 residues. Germline V CDR1 and CDR2: MDHEN, SYDVKM. The V end lost 5 bases, the J end lost 8 bases, and 15 bases lay between the germline ends. DNA of the CDR3: TGTGCCAGCAGTCAAGGGAAACCGGGAGGCTACACCTTC. Amino acids: CASSQGKPGGYTF.

As regards this clonotype: As the CDR3 is not closed by the conserved phenylalanine or tryptophan, this likely results from a read error. Because the CDR3's place on the DNA is in doubt, the DNA is left out and the CDR3 is given as listed by TCRdb. The chain combines TRBV6-2 or TRBV6-3 with TRBJ2-5; TRBD2 is taken as the D call from the table, unchecked against the DNA. A total of 11 residues make up the CDR3, ends included. Germline-derived CDR1 and CDR2 are MNHEY and SVGEGT. The CDR3: CASSTGTAAVL.

The chain links TRBV6-2 or TRBV6-3 to TRBJ1-1; D may be TRBD1 (5 bases). Germline V lookup: CDR1 MNHEY, CDR2 SVGEGT. The CDR3 runs 16 residues. V was shortened by 0 bases and J by 0 bases, with 11 bases between the two germline ends. CDR3 loop: CASSYSTRGLNTEAFF. CDR3 sequence (DNA): TGTGCCAGCAGTTACTCGACTAGGGGCCTGAACACTGAAGCTTTCTTT.

The chain couples TRBV25-1 to TRBJ2-1, with D possibly TRBD1 on 7 matching bases. V dropped 3 bases and J dropped 9 bases, with 12 bases sitting between them. The CDR3 runs to 13 residues. Per the germline V gene, CDR1 is MGHDK and CDR2 is SYGVNS. As DNA, the CDR3 is TGTGCCAGCAGTGACAGACAGGGAGGTGAGCAGTTCTTC. Translated, it gives CASSDRQGGEQFF.

The sample holds a few counts of this clonotype. The gene calls are TRBV30 and TRBJ2-3, with 7 bases lining up with TRBD1. CDR1 and CDR2 (germline): GTSNPN, SVGIG (reference sequence). The CDR3 sequence is 15 residues long. V shed 2 bases, J shed 5 bases, and the junction held 10 bases outside the gene matches. CDR3 in amino acids: CAWSFLDRAGDTQYF. CDR3 coding DNA: TGTGCCTGGAGTTTCCTAGACAGGGCAGGAGATACGCAGTATTTT.

This clonotype was counted only a few times. The V call is TRBV9, the J call TRBJ1-2; TRBD1 might be the D (5 bases). The germline CDR1 and CDR2 sequences are SGDLS and YYNGEE. Trimming took off 0 bases at V and 1 base at J, with 10 bases between the two ends. The CDR3 has 15 residues. The CDR3 bases are TGTGCCAGCAGCGTAGATGAGGGGATTAACTATGGCTACACCTTC. Protein product: CASSVDEGINYGYTF.

The chain joins TRBV9 to TRBJ2-3; D is unclear. Looked up from germline, CDR1 is SGDLS and CDR2 is YYNGEE. V was trimmed by 1 base and J by 1 base, leaving 7 bases between them. The CDR3 runs 14 residues. CDR3 coding DNA: TGTGCCAGCAGCGTAACACGTGGCACAGATACGCAGTATTTT. Translation: CASSVTRGTDTQYF.